These 22 T cell receptor beta chains came from one sample sequenced in a study of blood T cell repertoires in COVID-19. Profiling relied on immunoSEQ multiplex PCR, and the TCRdb table lists in-frame clones only, not all of them. The sample lists more than 70,000 clones; around 83% were seen once. The sequenced sample consisted of peripheral blood. Receptor source: a woman older than 75 in a cohort sampled during active or convalescent COVID-19.

The V and J genes are TRBV10-3 and TRBJ2-1; 9 positions agree with TRBD2. The V segment lost 5 bases and the J segment 4 bases; nucleotides outside the gene matches: 6. Germline loops: CDR1 ENHRY, CDR2 SYGVKD. This CDR3 has 15 amino acids. For the CDR3, the DNA is TGTGCCATCAGTACTACTAGCGGGCTATACAATGAGCAGTTCTTC. Protein sequence: CAISTTSGLYNEQFF.

In its sample, this clone was seen a few times. The chain is built from TRBV20-1 and TRBJ2-2; D is ambiguous. This CDR3 comprises 11 residues. Germline V CDR1 and CDR2: DFQATT, SNEGSKA (reference sequence). Trimming shortened V by 5 bases and J by 5 bases, and 6 bases separated the two germline ends. This chain's CDR3 is CSALDTGELFF. The CDR3 DNA sequence: TGCAGTGCTCTAGATACCGGGGAGCTGTTTTTT.

This clone appeared a few times. The J gene is TRBJ2-1, the V gene TRBV6-5; D perhaps matches TRBD1 (6 bases). The CDR3 runs to 14 residues. V shed 0 bases and J shed 14 bases, with 17 bases lying between them. The germline V gene has CDR1 MNHEY and CDR2 SVGAGI. The CDR3 region is CASSYSRGGAIKFF. CDR3 DNA sequence: TGTGCCAGCAGTTACTCTCGTGGGGGCGCGATCAAGTTCTTC.

The chain joins TRBV11-3 to TRBJ2-2; D is possibly TRBD2 (5 bases). The V and J ends lost 5 bases and 7 bases respectively, with 11 bases between them. Germline lookup yields CDR1 SGHNT and CDR2 YENEEA. This CDR3 contains 13 residues. The CDR3 protein is CASSPQRDGELFF. CDR3 bases: TGTGCCAGCAGCCCCCAGAGGGACGGGGAGCTGTTTTTT.

The V gene is TRBV28, the J gene TRBJ2-7; 7 bases agree with TRBD2. With 9 bases clipped from V and 4 bases from J, the junction kept 12 bases outside the gene matches. Germline V CDR1 and CDR2: MDHEN, SYDVKM. The length of the CDR3 is 14 residues. The CDR3 here is CASAKPSGSYEQYV. The CDR3 DNA reads as TGTGCCAGTGCCAAGCCTAGCGGTTCTTACGAGCAGTACGTC.

This rearrangement joins TRBV19 to TRBJ1-2, with a weak D call TRBD1 (5 bases). Looked up from germline, CDR1 is LNHDA and CDR2 is SQIVND (reference sequence). Between the trimmed V and J ends, which lost 3 bases and 4 bases, there was a span of 15 bases. The CDR3 spans 15 residues. The CDR3: CASSIQGLPSYGYTF. The CDR3 DNA sequence: TGTGCCAGTAGTATTCAGGGATTACCCTCCTATGGCTACACCTTC.

V usage is TRBV18 and J usage is TRBJ2-2; possibly TRBD1 for D (5 bases). The CDR3 has 17 amino acids. Germline CDR1 and CDR2: KGHSH and LQKENI. Trimming took 6 bases from V and 2 from J, leaving 19 bases between them. In nucleotides, the CDR3 is TGTGCCAGCTCGTCACCACTGGCCCAGGGTAACACCGGGGAGCTGTTTTTT. Translating it yields CASSSPLAQGNTGELFF.

CDR3 sequence reads: CASSFSGSEETQYF. Written as DNA, the CDR3 is TGCGCCAGCAGCTTCTCCGGGTCGGAAGAGACCCAGTACTTC. V usage is TRBV5-1 and J usage is TRBJ2-5; the D is unclear. The V and J ends lost 2 bases and 3 bases respectively, with 11 bases between them. The germline V gene encodes CDR1 SGHRS and CDR2 YFSETQ. The CDR3 totals 14 residues.

CDR3 DNA: TGTGCCAGTAGGCCCCTAGGCAATCAGCCCCAGCATTTT. The encoded protein is CASRPLGNQPQHF. The rearrangement links TRBV19 to TRBJ1-5, with D uncertain. V shed 6 bases and J shed 2 bases, with 8 bases lying between them. The CDR3 loop spans 13 amino acids. Germline values: CDR1 LNHDA, CDR2 SQIVND (reference sequence).

The J gene is TRBJ2-5, the V gene TRBV5-6; the match to TRBD1 covers 8 bases. CDR1 is SGHDT, CDR2 YYEEEE, per germline. The V gene end was trimmed by 4 bases and the J gene end by 5 bases; junction bases not matched to a gene: 10. The CDR3 sequence is 15 residues long. CDR3 DNA sequence: TGTGCCAGCAGCAAAGGACAGGGCCGGGAGGAGACCCAGTACTTC. It encodes CASSKGQGREETQYF.

The chain has TRBV11-2 and TRBJ1-2; D is unresolved. Germline V gives CDR1 SGHAT, CDR2 FQNNGV. The CDR3 runs to 13 residues. V was shortened by 5 bases and J by 9 bases, with 16 bases between the two germline ends. CDR3 sequence (DNA): TGTGCCAGCAGCCCCGGGATTCGGGAGAGCTACACCTTC. It is translated as CASSPGIRESYTF.

The V and J genes are TRBV28 and TRBJ1-4, with 7 nucleotides matching TRBD1. The J segment lost 8 bases and the V segment lost 2 bases, leaving 8 bases of the junction unmatched. Germline-derived CDR1 and CDR2 are MDHEN and SYDVKM. This CDR3 has 15 amino acids. DNA of the CDR3: TGTGCCAGCAGTTTACTGACAGGGAGTAGAGAAAAACTGTTTTTT. Encoded protein: CASSLLTGSREKLFF.

The gene calls are TRBV10-2 and TRBJ1-2; no definite D call. The CDR3 length is 13 residues. Germline assignment: CDR1 WSHSY and CDR2 SAAADI. Trimming pared 6 bases from V and 3 bases from J, leaving 11 bases between. The CDR3 reads CASREEGYYGYTF. The CDR3 nucleotides are TGCGCCAGCAGGGAGGAGGGCTACTATGGCTACACCTTC.

V usage is TRBV10-3 and J usage is TRBJ2-2; 14 bases agree with TRBD2. Looked up from germline, CDR1 is ENHRY and CDR2 is SYGVKD. V lost 3 bases, J lost 4 bases, and 10 bases stayed unmatched. The CDR3 extends over 19 amino acids. CDR3 sequence reads: CAISEMGLAGVGSTGELFF. The CDR3 DNA reads as TGTGCCATCAGTGAAATGGGACTAGCGGGAGTCGGTAGCACCGGGGAGCTGTTTTTT.

The rearrangement joins TRBV5-1 to TRBJ2-3; TRBD1 aligns across 9 bases. J was trimmed by 5 bases and V by 2 bases; bases with no gene match: 3. The CDR3 is 14 residues long. CDR1 is SGHRS and CDR2 is YFSETQ in the germline V gene. The CDR3 coding sequence is TGCGCCAGCAGCTTTGGGACAGGGCAAGATACGCAGTATTTT. Translating gives CASSFGTGQDTQYF.

This sequence joins TRBV3-1 (or the pseudogene TRBV3-2) and TRBJ2-4; 8 bases line up with TRBD2. This CDR3 has 18 amino acids. The V segment lost 4 bases and the J segment 4 bases; nucleotides outside the gene matches: 15. CDR1 is LGHDT, CDR2 YNNKEL, per germline (reference sequence). DNA for the CDR3: TGTGCCAGCAGCCCATGGACTAGCTTACGACCGACAAAAAACATTCAGTACTTC. It translates to CASSPWTSLRPTKNIQYF.

This clone was seen a single time. The chain joins TRBV7-9 to TRBJ2-1, with TRBD1 as a possible D gene (6 bases). V dropped 5 bases and J dropped 2 bases, with 13 bases sitting between them. The CDR3 has 15 residues. Looked up from germline, CDR1 is SEHNR and CDR2 is FQNEAQ (reference sequence). CDR3 sequence reads: CASSPTGTPYNEQFF. CDR3 DNA: TGTGCCAGCAGCCCTACAGGGACCCCCTACAATGAGCAGTTCTTC.

The count of this clone is one. The rearrangement uses TRBV28 and TRBJ1-1, with D maybe TRBD1 (5 bases). Per germline, CDR1 MDHEN and CDR2 SYDVKM. Trimming pared 4 bases from V and 3 bases from J, leaving 12 bases between. This CDR3 contains 14 residues. The DNA for the CDR3 is TGTGCCAGCAGTTCTGCAGGGAGGGACACTGAAGCTTTCTTT. Translated: CASSSAGRDTEAFF.

The V and J genes are TRBV6-5 and TRBJ2-7, with D tentatively TRBD1 (6 bases). CDR3 length: 15 residues. The germline V and J ends were trimmed by 2 bases and 5 bases, with 16 bases remaining between them. Germline loops: CDR1 MNHEY, CDR2 SVGAGI. Here the CDR3 reads CASSYGIGQTHEQYF. The DNA of the CDR3 is TGTGCCAGCAGTTACGGTATAGGACAGACCCACGAGCAGTACTTC.

The chain joins TRBV15 to TRBJ1-1; D ambiguous. Germline CDR1 LNHNV, CDR2 YYDKDF (reference sequence). The CDR3 covers 13 residues. Trimming removed 0 bases at V and 10 bases at J, with 12 bases between. In DNA form, the CDR3 reads TGTGCCACCAGCAGAGATGACAAACTGAGAGCTTTCTTT. This translates into CATSRDDKLRAFF.

J is TRBJ2-1 and V is TRBV5-1; the match to TRBD2 covers 13 bases. The CDR3 has 17 residues. V was clipped by 3 bases and J by 4 bases; unmatched bases: 7. CDR1 and CDR2 (germline): SGHRS, YFSETQ. CDR3 sequence (DNA): TGCGCCAGCAGCTGGACTAGCGGGAGCCTAAGTTACAATGAGCAGTTCTTC. As protein: CASSWTSGSLSYNEQFF.

This clone has just one count. The J gene is TRBJ2-1, the V gene TRBV3-1 (or the pseudogene TRBV3-2); D is ambiguous. The CDR3 length is 12 residues. From germline, CDR1 is LGHDT and CDR2 YNNKEL (reference sequence). Trimming removed 4 bases at V and 7 bases at J, with 8 bases between. As DNA, the CDR3 is TGTGCCAGCAGCCGCACCGGGAATGAGCAGTTCTTC. It is translated as CASSRTGNEQFF.